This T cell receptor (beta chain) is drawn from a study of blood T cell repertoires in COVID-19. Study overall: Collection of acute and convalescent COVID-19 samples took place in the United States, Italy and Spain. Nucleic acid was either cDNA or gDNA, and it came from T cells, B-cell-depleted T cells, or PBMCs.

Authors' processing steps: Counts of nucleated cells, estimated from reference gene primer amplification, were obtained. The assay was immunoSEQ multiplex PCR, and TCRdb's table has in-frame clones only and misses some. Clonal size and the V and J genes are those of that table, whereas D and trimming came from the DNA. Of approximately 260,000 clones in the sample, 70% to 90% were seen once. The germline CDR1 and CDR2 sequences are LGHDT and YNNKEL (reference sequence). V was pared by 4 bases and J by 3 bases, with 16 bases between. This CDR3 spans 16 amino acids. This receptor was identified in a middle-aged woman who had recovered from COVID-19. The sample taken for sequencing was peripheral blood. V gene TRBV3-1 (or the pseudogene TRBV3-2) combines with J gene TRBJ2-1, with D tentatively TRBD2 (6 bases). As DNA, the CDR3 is TGTGCCAGCAGCCCCGCGGGACTGAGTCACTACAATGAGCAGTTCTTC. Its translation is CASSPAGLSHYNEQFF.